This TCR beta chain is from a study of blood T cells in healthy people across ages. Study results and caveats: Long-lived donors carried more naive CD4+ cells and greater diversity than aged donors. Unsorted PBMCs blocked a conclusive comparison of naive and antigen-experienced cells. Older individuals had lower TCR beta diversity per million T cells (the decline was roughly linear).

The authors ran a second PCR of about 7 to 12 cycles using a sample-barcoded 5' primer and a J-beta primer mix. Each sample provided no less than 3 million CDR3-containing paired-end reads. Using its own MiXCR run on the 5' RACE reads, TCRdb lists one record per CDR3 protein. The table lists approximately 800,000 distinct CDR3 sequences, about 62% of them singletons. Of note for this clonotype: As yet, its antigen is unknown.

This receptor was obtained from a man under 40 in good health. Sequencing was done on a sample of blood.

CDR3 sequence (DNA): TGCAGTGCTAGAGAAAGCACAGATACGCAGTATTTT. This sequence encodes CSARESTDTQYF. J is TRBJ2-3 and V is TRBV20-1, with D uncertain. V was cut by 0 bases and J by 0 bases, with 1 base left in between. From germline, CDR1 is DFQATT and CDR2 SNEGSKA (reference sequence). The CDR3 is 12 amino acids.